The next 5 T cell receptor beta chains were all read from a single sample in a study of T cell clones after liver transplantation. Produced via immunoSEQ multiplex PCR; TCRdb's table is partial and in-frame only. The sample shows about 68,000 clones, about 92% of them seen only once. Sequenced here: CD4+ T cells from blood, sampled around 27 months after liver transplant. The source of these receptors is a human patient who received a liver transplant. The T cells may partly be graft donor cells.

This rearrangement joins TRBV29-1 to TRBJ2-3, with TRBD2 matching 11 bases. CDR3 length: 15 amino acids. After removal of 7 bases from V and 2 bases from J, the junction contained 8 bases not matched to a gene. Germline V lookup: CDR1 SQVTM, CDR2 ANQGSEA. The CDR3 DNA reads TGCAGCGGATATCGACTAGCGGGATCCACAGATACGCAGTATTTT. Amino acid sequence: CSGYRLAGSTDTQYF.

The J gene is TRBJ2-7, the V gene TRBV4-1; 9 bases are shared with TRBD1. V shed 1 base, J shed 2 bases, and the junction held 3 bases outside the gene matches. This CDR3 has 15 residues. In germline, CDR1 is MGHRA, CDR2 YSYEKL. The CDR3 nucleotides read TGCGCCAGCAGCCAAGCACAGGGGGCCACCTACGAGCAGTACTTC. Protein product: CASSQAQGATYEQYF.

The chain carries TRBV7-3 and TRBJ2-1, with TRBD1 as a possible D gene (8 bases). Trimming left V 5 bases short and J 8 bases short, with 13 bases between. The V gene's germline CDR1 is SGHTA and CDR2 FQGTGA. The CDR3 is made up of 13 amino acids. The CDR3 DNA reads TGTGCCAGCAGCAGACAGGGGAGGGATGAGCAGTTCTTC. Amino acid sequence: CASSRQGRDEQFF.

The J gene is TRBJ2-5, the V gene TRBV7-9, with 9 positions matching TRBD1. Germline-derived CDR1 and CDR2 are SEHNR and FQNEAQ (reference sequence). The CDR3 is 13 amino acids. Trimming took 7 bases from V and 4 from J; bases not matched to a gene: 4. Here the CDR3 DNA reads TGTGCCAGCAACAGGGGGCCGGGAGAGACCCAGTACTTC. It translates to CASNRGPGETQYF.

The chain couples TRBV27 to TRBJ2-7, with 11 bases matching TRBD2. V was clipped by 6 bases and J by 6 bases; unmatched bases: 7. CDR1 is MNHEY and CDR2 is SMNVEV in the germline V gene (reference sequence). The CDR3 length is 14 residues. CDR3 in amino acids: CASSPRLAGGEQYF. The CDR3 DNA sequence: TGTGCCAGCAGCCCGAGGCTAGCGGGAGGCGAGCAGTACTTC.